This passage covers 18 T cell receptor beta chains from one sample sequenced in a study of T cell responses to AZD1222 COVID-19 vaccine. The protocol was immunoSEQ multiplex PCR, while the TCRdb copy is restricted to in-frame clones and leaves out a portion. The profile shows 110,000 or so clones, around nine tenths of them singletons. Specimen: peripheral blood, collected 28 days after the second AZD1222 dose. All receptors derive from an adult who received the AZD1222 COVID-19 vaccine.

V gene TRBV27 combines with J gene TRBJ2-7; D unresolved. CDR1 is MNHEY, CDR2 SMNVEV, per germline (reference sequence). CDR3 length: 13 amino acids. Trimming took 6 bases from V and 0 from J, leaving 9 bases between them. The chain's CDR3 is CASRAASSYEQYF. The CDR3 bases are TGTGCCAGCAGGGCAGCGAGCTCCTACGAGCAGTACTTC.

CDR3 in DNA: TGTGCCAGCAGCCGCCTCGGGATGGAGGGCGATTTTCCCTACGAGCAGTACTTC. This translates into CASSRLGMEGDFPYEQYF. This chain joins TRBV27 and TRBJ2-7, with a possible D match to TRBD2 (6 bases). Germline CDR1 is MNHEY and CDR2 is SMNVEV (reference sequence). This CDR3 has 18 residues. The germline V and J ends were trimmed by 6 bases and 2 bases, with 26 bases remaining between them.

There are a few counts of this clone. V and J are TRBV19 and TRBJ2-3; 13 bases align to TRBD2. The ends lost 10 bases at V and 2 bases at J; junction bases unmatched: 12. Germline V gene sequence: CDR1 LNHDA, CDR2 SQIVND (reference sequence). The CDR3 contains 17 residues. DNA for the CDR3: TGTGCCACCAGGGAACTAGCGGGGGGGCCCGCCACAGATACGCAGTATTTT. Residues: CATRELAGGPATDTQYF.

This chain connects TRBV27 to TRBJ1-2; TRBD1 agrees at 9 bases. The CDR3 totals 14 residues. V shed 6 bases, J shed 8 bases, and the junction held 10 bases outside the gene matches. Germline-derived CDR1 and CDR2 are MNHEY and SMNVEV (reference sequence). The CDR3 DNA reads as TGTGCCAGCAGATTGCTGGGACAGGGATACGGCTACACCTTC. Residues: CASRLLGQGYGYTF.

The rearrangement uses TRBV7-2 and TRBJ2-7, with D perhaps matching TRBD1 (5 bases). Germline lookup yields CDR1 SGHTA and CDR2 FQGNSA. This CDR3 contains 17 residues. Trimming shortened V by 3 bases and J by 3 bases, and 21 bases separated the two germline ends. The CDR3 bases are TGTGCCAGCAGCTTTAGCTCTGCAGGGATAAACCGCTACGAGCAGTACTTC. Protein sequence: CASSFSSAGINRYEQYF.

The V and J genes are TRBV7-3 and TRBJ2-3; no clear D. The V gene lost 5 bases and the J gene lost 1 base, with 4 bases spanning the gap. This CDR3 contains 12 residues. The germline V gene has CDR1 SGHTA and CDR2 FQGTGA. In DNA, the CDR3 is TGTGCCAGCAGCCCCGGCACAGATACGCAGTATTTT. Translation gives CASSPGTDTQYF.

The chain is built from TRBV11-3 and TRBJ1-1; D is perhaps TRBD1 (5 bases). The V gene's germline CDR1 is SGHNT and CDR2 YENEEA. Deletions cut 5 bases from V and 3 bases from J, with 16 bases between. The CDR3 contains 15 residues. This CDR3 reads CASSDVRVGDTEAFF. In nucleotides, the CDR3 is TGTGCCAGCAGCGACGTCAGGGTCGGTGACACTGAAGCTTTCTTT.

The chain carries TRBV6-5 and TRBJ2-7; a weak D match, TRBD2 (5 bases). CDR3 length: 15 residues. V lost 5 bases and J lost 2, with 16 bases in between. CDR1 and CDR2 from the germline V gene are MNHEY and SVGAGI. CDR3 in amino acids: CASSPHSEAAYEQYF. The CDR3 DNA reads as TGTGCCAGCAGTCCCCATAGCGAAGCGGCCTACGAGCAGTACTTC.

This chain joins TRBV2 and TRBJ2-1, with TRBD2 matching 12 bases. This CDR3 has 17 amino acids. Germline lookup yields CDR1 SNHLY and CDR2 FYNNEI. The J segment lost 7 bases and the V segment lost 6 bases, leaving 13 bases of the junction unmatched. The CDR3 DNA reads as TGTGCCAGCAGCCCCCAACTGCTAGCGGGGGGGCGTAATGAGCAGTTCTTC. Translated, it gives CASSPQLLAGGRNEQFF.

V usage is TRBV7-3 and J usage is TRBJ1-2; 10 nucleotides align to TRBD1. Germline CDR1 reads SGHTA; CDR2 reads FQGTGA. Germline trimming cut 6 bases from V and 6 bases from J; bases unmatched to any gene: 4. The CDR3 runs to 13 residues. The DNA of the CDR3 is TGTGCCAGCAGTTCCGGGACAGGGGATGGCTACACCTTC. Residues: CASSSGTGDGYTF.

V gene TRBV23-1 combines with J gene TRBJ2-7, with a tentative D call TRBD1 (7 bases). TRBV23-1 is identified as an open reading frame with a role that is uncertain. V lost 4 bases and J lost 7, with 23 bases in between. CDR3 length equals 16 residues. In DNA, the CDR3 is TGCGCCAGCAGTCTGAAGGACGTTTGCGGGACAGATGAGCAGTACTTC. It yields the protein CASSLKDVCGTDEQYF.

The V gene is TRBV5-1, the J gene TRBJ1-1; D may be TRBD1 (6 bases). The CDR3 contains 13 residues. The V gene lost 7 bases and the J gene lost 6 bases, with 16 bases spanning the gap. Germline lookup yields CDR1 SGHRS and CDR2 YFSETQ. The CDR3 coding sequence is TGCGCCAGCCAAATACAGGGAATCCCTGAAGCTTTCTTT. It is translated as CASQIQGIPEAFF.

This chain links TRBV9 with TRBJ2-3; D is uncertain. CDR3 length: 13 amino acids. Germline values: CDR1 SGDLS, CDR2 YYNGEE. V was cut by 4 bases and J by 2 bases, with 8 bases left in between. In DNA, the CDR3 is TGTGCCAGCAGCTCCAGTCCCACAGATACGCAGTATTTT. Translating it yields CASSSSPTDTQYF.

This chain links TRBV30 with TRBJ1-5; D not resolved. Between the trimmed V and J ends, which lost 0 bases and 0 bases, there was a span of 18 bases. The CDR3 length is 18 residues. Germline CDR1 and CDR2: GTSNPN and SVGIG (reference sequence). CDR3 nucleotide sequence: TGTGCCTGGAGTGTACCGGGCCGCAAAGAACTTAGCAATCAGCCCCAGCATTTT. Amino acid sequence: CAWSVPGRKELSNQPQHF.

The rearrangement joins TRBV29-1 to TRBJ2-3, with D uncertain. The CDR3 loop spans 13 amino acids. The germline V gene encodes CDR1 SQVTM and CDR2 ANQGSEA. Trimming removed 4 bases from V and 0 bases from J, with 8 bases in between. Here the CDR3 reads CSVAISSTDTQYF. The CDR3, as DNA: TGCAGCGTTGCGATTTCTAGCACAGATACGCAGTATTTT.

The CDR3 spells CASSLISGGPYSRQFF. The CDR3 DNA sequence: TGCGCCAGCAGCCTTATTTCGGGGGGGCCATATAGTCGGCAGTTCTTC. This sequence joins TRBV5-1 and TRBJ2-1; TRBD2 aligns across 8 bases. Trimming took 4 bases from V and 12 from J; bases not matched to a gene: 18. Germline-derived CDR1 and CDR2 are SGHRS and YFSETQ. The CDR3 spans 16 residues.

The V call is TRBV4-1, the J call TRBJ2-7, with 10 bases fitting TRBD2. The V gene end was trimmed by 5 bases and the J gene end by 2 bases; junction bases not matched to a gene: 3. CDR1 is MGHRA, CDR2 YSYEKL, per germline. This CDR3 comprises 14 residues. CDR3 bases: TGCGCCAGCAGCGTCCTAGCGGGGGCCTACGAGCAGTACTTC. Translation: CASSVLAGAYEQYF.

The chain combines TRBV19 with TRBJ1-1; D is uncertain. Germline V CDR1 and CDR2: LNHDA, SQIVND (reference sequence). V lost 6 bases and J 1 base, leaving 15 bases between the germline ends. This CDR3 spans 15 amino acids. CDR3 in DNA: TGTGCCAGTAGGGCACAGATCGGAGCGAACACTGAAGCTTTCTTT. Translating it yields CASRAQIGANTEAFF.